Shown below are 10 T cell receptor beta chains from a single sample sequenced in a study of monozygotic twins with inflammatory bowel disease. TCRdb reanalyzed the 5' RACE reads and collapses them to one entry per CDR3 protein, without DNA. The repertoire table contains some 150,000 distinct CDR3 sequences. What was sequenced was blood. These receptors originate from a human donor with ulcerative colitis or Crohn's disease, or a healthy co-twin of an affected twin (not recorded which).

The chain joins TRBV27 to TRBJ2-1; TCRdb lists TRBD2, though no DNA is available to test this call. Germline V gene data show CDR1 as MNHEY and CDR2 as SMNVEV (reference sequence). CDR3 length: 16 residues. The CDR3 loop is CASSLLLFGGAHEQFF.

This rearrangement joins TRBV15 to TRBJ2-7; TCRdb's D call, TRBD1, is unchecked because there is no DNA. Germline CDR1 LNHNV, CDR2 YYDKDF (reference sequence). There are 15 residues in the CDR3. This chain's CDR3 is CATSRDLRFAGEQYF.

V is TRBV27 and J is TRBJ2-2; lacking DNA, the TRBD2 call made by TCRdb goes unchecked. CDR3 length: 19 residues. The germline gives CDR1 MNHEY, CDR2 SMNVEV (reference sequence). This CDR3 reads CASSPPPGLAGGPSGELFF.

V usage is TRBV20-1 and J usage is TRBJ2-6; TCRdb gives TRBD1 as the D gene, but with no DNA this cannot be confirmed. CDR1 and CDR2 from the germline V gene are DFQATT and SNEGSKA (reference sequence). The CDR3 runs 16 residues. The CDR3 is CSAWFATGDGANVLTF.

The CDR3: CSAPDGSLGTQYF. The chain joins TRBV20-1 to TRBJ2-3; the D call from TCRdb, TRBD1, cannot be confirmed without DNA. This CDR3 contains 13 residues. Per germline, CDR1 DFQATT and CDR2 SNEGSKA (reference sequence).

The CDR3 region is CASSTSTGWGEQYF. V usage is TRBV27 and J usage is TRBJ2-7. The V gene's germline CDR1 is MNHEY and CDR2 SMNVEV (reference sequence). The CDR3 covers 14 residues.

The rearrangement links TRBV10-3 to TRBJ1-5; the D gene TCRdb calls, TRBD1, cannot be checked with no DNA. CDR1 is ENHRY, CDR2 SYGVKD, per germline. The CDR3 loop spans 14 amino acids. The CDR3 sequence: CAISAGTENQPQHF.

This chain uses TRBV20-1 with TRBJ1-4; there is no DNA to check the TCRdb D call of TRBD1. The CDR3 has 15 amino acids. Germline-derived CDR1 and CDR2 are DFQATT and SNEGSKA (reference sequence). CDR3 in amino acids: CSARGDGGRNEKLFF.

This chain connects TRBV7-9 to TRBJ2-7. The CDR3 runs to 14 residues. The germline V gene encodes CDR1 SEHNR and CDR2 FQNEAQ (reference sequence). The CDR3 spells CASSLLDGAYEQYF.

The chain is built from TRBV24-1 and TRBJ2-6; TCRdb calls TRBD1, which cannot be checked without DNA. The germline CDR1 and CDR2 sequences are KGHDR and SFDVKD. The CDR3 is 16 amino acids. CDR3 residues: CATSGDKESGANVLTF.